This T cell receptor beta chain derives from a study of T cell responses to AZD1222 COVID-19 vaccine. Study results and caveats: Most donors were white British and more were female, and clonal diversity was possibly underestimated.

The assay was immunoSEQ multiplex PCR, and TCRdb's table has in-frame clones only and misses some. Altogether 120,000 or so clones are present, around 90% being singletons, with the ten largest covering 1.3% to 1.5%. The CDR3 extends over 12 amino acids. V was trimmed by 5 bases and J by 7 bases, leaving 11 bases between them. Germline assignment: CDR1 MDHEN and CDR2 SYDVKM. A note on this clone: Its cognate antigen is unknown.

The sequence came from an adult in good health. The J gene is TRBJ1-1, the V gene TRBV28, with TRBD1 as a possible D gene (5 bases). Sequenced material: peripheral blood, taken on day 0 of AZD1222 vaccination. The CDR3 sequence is CASSVPDSEAFF. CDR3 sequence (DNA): TGTGCCAGCAGTGTACCCGACAGTGAAGCTTTCTTT.